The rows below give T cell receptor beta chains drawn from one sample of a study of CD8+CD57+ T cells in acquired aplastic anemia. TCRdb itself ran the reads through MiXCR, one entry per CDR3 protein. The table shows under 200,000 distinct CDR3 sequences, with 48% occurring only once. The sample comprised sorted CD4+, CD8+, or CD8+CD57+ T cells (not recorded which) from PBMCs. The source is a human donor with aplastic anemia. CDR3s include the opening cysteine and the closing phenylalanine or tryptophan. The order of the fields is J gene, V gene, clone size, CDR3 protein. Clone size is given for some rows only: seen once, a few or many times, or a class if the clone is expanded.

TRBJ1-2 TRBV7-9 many CASSFGQEYYGYTF
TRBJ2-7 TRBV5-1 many CASSPHSGGRYEQYF
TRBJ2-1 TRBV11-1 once CTSSRGQGVINEQFF
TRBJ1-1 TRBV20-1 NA CSARIGDTEAFF
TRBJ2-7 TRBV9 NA CASSAEAGTSGMYEQYF
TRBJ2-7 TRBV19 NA CASSIAQGSSYEQYF
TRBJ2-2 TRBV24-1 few CATSDPTAGGSTGELFF
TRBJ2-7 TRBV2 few CASSESYGQYF
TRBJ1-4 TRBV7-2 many CASSVQGGGFGEKLFF
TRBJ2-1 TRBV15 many CATSRERTTTGEQFF
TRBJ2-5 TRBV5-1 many CASKENTGVQETQYF
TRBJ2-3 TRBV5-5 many CASSSTSGSPDTQYF
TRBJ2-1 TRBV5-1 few CASSRSSGRLASNEQFF
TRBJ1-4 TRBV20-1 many CSASTGLNEKLFF
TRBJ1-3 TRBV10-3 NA CAISDRATSGNTIYF
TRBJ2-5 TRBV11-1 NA CASSSQTGTGRQETQYF
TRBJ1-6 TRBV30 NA CAWSPSPGVGDSPLHF
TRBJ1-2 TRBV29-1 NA CSVGGQSNYGYTF
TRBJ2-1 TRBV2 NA CASSGRANNEQFF
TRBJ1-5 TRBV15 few CATSRDGGVGQPQHF
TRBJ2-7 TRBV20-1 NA CSARRESYEQYF
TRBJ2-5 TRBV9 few CASSVVPGVQETQYF
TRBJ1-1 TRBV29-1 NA CSVQPHKGEGVNTEAFF
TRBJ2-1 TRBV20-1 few CSVDPGATEQFF
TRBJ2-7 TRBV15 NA CATSVHRGLEQYF
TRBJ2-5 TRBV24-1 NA CATSDRGQGGRALYF
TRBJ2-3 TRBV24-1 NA CATSRTGETDTQYF
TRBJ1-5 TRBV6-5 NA CASSLRQSRDSNQPQHF
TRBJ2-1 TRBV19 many CASSSTGTSGNEQFF
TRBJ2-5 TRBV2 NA CASDYRGAVQETQYF
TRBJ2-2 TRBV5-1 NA CASSVRLAGGRGTGELFF
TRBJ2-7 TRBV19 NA CASSIGDGTSYEQYF
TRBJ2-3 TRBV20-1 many CSAPVLAGGTDTQYF
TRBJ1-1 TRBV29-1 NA CSVYHWETEAFF
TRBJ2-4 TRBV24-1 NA CATSDSGPGDIQYF
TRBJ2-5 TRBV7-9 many CASSFGGLDPQETQYF
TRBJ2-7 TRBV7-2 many CASSLQTGEQYF
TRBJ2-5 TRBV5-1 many CASSLFQPTQETQYF
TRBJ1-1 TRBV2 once CASTVTGNTEAFF
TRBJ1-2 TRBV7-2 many CASSEGWGTGGYTF
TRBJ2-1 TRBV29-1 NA CSVFNNEQFF
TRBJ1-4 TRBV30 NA CAWSGDREKLFF
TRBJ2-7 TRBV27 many CASSLKGQPYEQYF
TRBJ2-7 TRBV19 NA CASSIMADAYEQYF
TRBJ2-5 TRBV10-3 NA CASTGGGEETQYF
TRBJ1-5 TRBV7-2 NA CASSPTPNQPQHF
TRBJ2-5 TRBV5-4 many CASSPAGTGFETQYF
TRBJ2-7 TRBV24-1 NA CATSDRAGTYSYEQYF
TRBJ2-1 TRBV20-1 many CSAILPGTGFEQFF